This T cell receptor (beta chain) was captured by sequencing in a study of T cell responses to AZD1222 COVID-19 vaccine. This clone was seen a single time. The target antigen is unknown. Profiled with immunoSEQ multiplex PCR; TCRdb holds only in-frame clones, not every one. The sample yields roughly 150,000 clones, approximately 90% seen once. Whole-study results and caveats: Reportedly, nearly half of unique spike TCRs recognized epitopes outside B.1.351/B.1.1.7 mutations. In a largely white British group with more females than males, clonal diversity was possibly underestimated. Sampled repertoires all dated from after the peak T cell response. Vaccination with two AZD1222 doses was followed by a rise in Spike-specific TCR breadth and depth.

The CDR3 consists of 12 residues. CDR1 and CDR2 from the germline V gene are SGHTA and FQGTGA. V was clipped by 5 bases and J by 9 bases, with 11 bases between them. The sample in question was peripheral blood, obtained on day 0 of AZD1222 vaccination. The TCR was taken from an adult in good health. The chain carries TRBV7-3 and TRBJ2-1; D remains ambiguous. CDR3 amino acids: CASSKRTGEQFF. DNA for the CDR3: TGTGCCAGCAGCAAACGGACGGGTGAGCAGTTCTTC. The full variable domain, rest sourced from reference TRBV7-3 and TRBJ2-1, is GAGVSQTPSNKVTEKGKYVELRCDPISGHTALYWYRQSLGQGPEFLIYFQGTGAADDSGLPNDRFFAVRPEGSVSTLKIQRTERGDSAVYLCASSKRTGEQFFGPGTRLTVL.